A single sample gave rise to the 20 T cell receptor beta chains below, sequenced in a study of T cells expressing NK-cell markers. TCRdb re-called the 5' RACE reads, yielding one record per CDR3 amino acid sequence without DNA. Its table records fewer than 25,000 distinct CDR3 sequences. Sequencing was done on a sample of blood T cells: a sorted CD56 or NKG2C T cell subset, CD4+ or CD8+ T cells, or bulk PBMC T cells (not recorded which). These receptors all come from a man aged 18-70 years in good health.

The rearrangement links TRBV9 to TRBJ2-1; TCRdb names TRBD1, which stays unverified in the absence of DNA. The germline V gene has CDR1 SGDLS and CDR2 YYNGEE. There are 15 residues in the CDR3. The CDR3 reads CASSVGQGVHNEQFF.

The chain's CDR3 is CSVETLGQTQYF. V gene TRBV29-1 combines with J gene TRBJ2-5. The CDR3 runs to 12 residues. Germline CDR1 is SQVTM and CDR2 is ANQGSEA.

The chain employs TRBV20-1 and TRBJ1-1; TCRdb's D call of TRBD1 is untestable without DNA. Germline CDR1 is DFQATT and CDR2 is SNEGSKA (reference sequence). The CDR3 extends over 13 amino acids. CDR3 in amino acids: CSARQGASSEAFF.

This CDR3 is CIALEERNYGYTF. This chain uses TRBV20-1 with TRBJ1-2. This CDR3 has 13 amino acids. CDR1 is DFQATT, CDR2 SNEGSKA, per germline (reference sequence).

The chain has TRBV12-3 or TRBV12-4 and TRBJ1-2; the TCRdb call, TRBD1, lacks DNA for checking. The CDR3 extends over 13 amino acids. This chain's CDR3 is CASSRDRIYGYTF.

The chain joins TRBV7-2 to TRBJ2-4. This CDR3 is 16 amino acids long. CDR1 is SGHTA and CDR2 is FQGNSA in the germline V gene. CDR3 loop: CASSPSAPPIKNIQYF.

CDR3 protein: CASSPTGHRTDTQYF. The chain uses TRBV13 and TRBJ2-3; without DNA, the TCRdb call of TRBD1 cannot be checked. The CDR3 extends over 15 amino acids. CDR1 is PRHDT, CDR2 FYEKMQ, per germline (reference sequence). Together with reference TRBV13 and TRBJ2-3, the CDR3 gives the full variable domain: AAGVIQSPRHLIKEKRETATLKCYPIPRHDTVYWYQQGPGQDPQFLISFYEKMQSDKGSIPDRFSAQQFSDYHSELNMSSLELGDSALYFCASSPTGHRTDTQYFGPGTRLTVL.

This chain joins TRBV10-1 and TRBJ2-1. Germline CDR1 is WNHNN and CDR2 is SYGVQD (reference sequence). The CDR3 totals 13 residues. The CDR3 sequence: CASSAGSYNEQFF.

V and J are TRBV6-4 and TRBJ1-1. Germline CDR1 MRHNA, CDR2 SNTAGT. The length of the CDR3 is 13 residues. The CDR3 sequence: CASSDSDNTEAFF.

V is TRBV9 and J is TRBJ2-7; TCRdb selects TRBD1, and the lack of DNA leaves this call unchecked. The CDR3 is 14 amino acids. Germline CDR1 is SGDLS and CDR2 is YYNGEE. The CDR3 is CASSPRDRPYEQYF.

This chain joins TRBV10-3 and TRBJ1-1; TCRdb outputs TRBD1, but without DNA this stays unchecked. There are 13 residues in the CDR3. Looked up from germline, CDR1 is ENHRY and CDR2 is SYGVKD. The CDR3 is CAISRDRNTEAFF.

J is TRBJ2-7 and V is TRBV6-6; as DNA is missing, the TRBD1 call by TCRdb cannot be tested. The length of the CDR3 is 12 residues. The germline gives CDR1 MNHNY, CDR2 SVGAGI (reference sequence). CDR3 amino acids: CASSYNGNEQYF.

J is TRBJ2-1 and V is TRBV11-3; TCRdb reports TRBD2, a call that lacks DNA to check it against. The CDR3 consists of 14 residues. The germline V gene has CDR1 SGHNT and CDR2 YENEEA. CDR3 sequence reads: CASSASAGYNEQFF. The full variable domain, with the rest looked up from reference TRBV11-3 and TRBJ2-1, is EAGVVQSPRYKIIEKKQPVAFWCNPISGHNTLYWYLQNLGQGPELLIRYENEEAVDDSQLPKDRFSAERLKGVDSTLKIQPAELGDSAVYLCASSASAGYNEQFFGPGTRLTVL.

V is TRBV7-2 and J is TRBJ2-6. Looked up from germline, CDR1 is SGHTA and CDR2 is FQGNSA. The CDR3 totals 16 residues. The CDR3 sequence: CASSSHIASGANVLTF.

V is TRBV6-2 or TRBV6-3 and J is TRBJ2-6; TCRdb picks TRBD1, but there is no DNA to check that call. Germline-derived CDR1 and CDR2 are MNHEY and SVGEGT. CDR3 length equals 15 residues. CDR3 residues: CASRQGFSGANVLTF.

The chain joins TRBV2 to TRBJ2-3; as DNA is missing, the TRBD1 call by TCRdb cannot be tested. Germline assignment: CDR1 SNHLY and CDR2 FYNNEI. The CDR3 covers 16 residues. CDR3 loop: CASSDLGGPTADTQYF.

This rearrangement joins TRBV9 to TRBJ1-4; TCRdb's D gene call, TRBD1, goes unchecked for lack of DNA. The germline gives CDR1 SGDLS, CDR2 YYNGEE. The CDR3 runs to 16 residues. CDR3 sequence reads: CASSVTAGHLNEKLFF.

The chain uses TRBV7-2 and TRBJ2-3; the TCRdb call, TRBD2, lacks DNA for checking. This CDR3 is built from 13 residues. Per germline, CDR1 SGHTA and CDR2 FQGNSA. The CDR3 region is CASSYRDSDTQYF.

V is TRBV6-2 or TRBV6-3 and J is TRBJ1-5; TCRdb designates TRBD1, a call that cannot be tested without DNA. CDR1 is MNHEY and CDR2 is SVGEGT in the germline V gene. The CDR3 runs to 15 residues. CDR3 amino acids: CASSYSGGNNQPQHF.

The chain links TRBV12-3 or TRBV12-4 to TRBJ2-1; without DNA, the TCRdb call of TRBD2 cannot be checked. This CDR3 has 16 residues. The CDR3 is CASSSGASGLYNEQFF.